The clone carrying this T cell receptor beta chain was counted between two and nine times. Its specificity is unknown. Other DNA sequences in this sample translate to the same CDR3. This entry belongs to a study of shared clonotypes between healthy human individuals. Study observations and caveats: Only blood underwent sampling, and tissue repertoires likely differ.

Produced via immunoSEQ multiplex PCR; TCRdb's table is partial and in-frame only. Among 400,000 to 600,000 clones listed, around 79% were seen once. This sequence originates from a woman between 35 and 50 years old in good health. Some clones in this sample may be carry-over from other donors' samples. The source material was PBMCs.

The CDR3 coding sequence is TGTGCCAGCAGCCCAAGGGGCGGGAGCGCCTACAATGAGCAGTTCTTC. Translating gives CASSPRGGSAYNEQFF. This chain uses TRBV7-9 with TRBJ2-1; 7 bases fit TRBD2. V shed 5 bases and J 2 bases; nucleotides not matched to a gene: 9. From germline, CDR1 is SEHNR and CDR2 FQNEAQ (reference sequence). The CDR3 extends over 16 amino acids.